Below are 10 T cell receptor beta chains sequenced from a single sample in a study of cytomegalovirus exposure and HLA in healthy donors. PCR primers comprised 60 Vbeta and 13 Jbeta primers. Method: immunoSEQ multiplex PCR; TCRdb's copy keeps in-frame clones and lacks some. The table includes approximately 110,000 clones, more than 60% detected once. The source material was PBMCs. These TCRs come from a woman between 40 and 50 years old in good health and CMV-seronegative.

The rearrangement joins TRBV6-5 to TRBJ2-7; 10 bases are shared with TRBD2. Looked up from germline, CDR1 is MNHEY and CDR2 is SVGAGI. The CDR3 is made up of 14 amino acids. V lost 6 bases and J lost 6; bases outside the gene matches: 8. The CDR3: CASSFASGRSEQYF. Here the CDR3 DNA reads TGTGCCAGCAGCTTCGCTAGCGGGAGATCCGAGCAGTACTTC.

The chain employs TRBV9 and TRBJ2-5, with TRBD1 as a possible D gene (6 bases). The CDR3 totals 13 residues. Per germline, CDR1 SGDLS and CDR2 YYNGEE. V was trimmed by 0 bases and J by 5 bases, leaving 8 bases between them. DNA of the CDR3: TGTGCCAGCAGCGTAGCAGGGGCGGAGACCCAGTACTTC. Its translation is CASSVAGAETQYF.

The CDR3: CASRRGDVETQYF. The DNA of the CDR3 is TGTGCCAGCAGACGGGGGGATGTAGAGACCCAGTACTTC. The chain has TRBV7-2 and TRBJ2-5; 7 bases fit TRBD2. The CDR3 is 13 residues long. Germline CDR1 is SGHTA and CDR2 is FQGNSA. The V segment lost 6 bases and the J segment 4 bases; nucleotides outside the gene matches: 5.

V is TRBV7-2 and J is TRBJ2-2; D is unresolved. V gave up 5 bases and J gave up 5 bases, with 3 bases separating them. This CDR3 contains 11 residues. The V gene's germline CDR1 is SGHTA and CDR2 FQGNSA. The CDR3 loop is CASSQTGELFF. The CDR3 region has the DNA TGTGCCAGCAGCCAAACCGGGGAGCTGTTTTTT.

The rearrangement uses TRBV6-5 and TRBJ2-7; 11 bases match TRBD1. This CDR3 contains 15 residues. The trim removed 3 bases at V and 3 bases at J, leaving 4 bases unmatched. In germline, CDR1 is MNHEY, CDR2 SVGAGI. The CDR3 is CASSYSGQGVYEQYF. The CDR3 DNA is TGTGCCAGCAGTTATTCGGGACAGGGGGTCTACGAGCAGTACTTC.

This clone was detected only once. V is TRBV4-3 and J is TRBJ1-2; 9 bases match TRBD1. CDR3 size: 15 residues. Losses at the gene ends were 0 bases for V and 10 bases for J; bases not matched to a gene: 9. Germline V CDR1 and CDR2: LGHNA, YSLEER. The CDR3 here is CASSQDPGQGATYTF. CDR3 nucleotide sequence: TGCGCCAGCAGCCAAGACCCGGGACAGGGAGCCACCTACACCTTC.

The gene calls are TRBV9 and TRBJ2-1; 9 bases map to TRBD2. This CDR3 has 15 residues. Per germline, CDR1 SGDLS and CDR2 YYNGEE. V shed 4 bases and J 9 bases; nucleotides not matched to a gene: 11. The CDR3 region has the DNA TGTGCCAGCAGCCCCCAACTAGCGGGCTGGGGTGAGCAGTTCTTC. Its protein product is CASSPQLAGWGEQFF. Supplemented by reference TRBV9 and TRBJ2-1, the full variable domain reads DSGVTQTPKHLITATGQRVTLRCSPRSGDLSVYWYQQSLDQGLQFLIQYYNGEERAKGNILERFSAQQFPDLHSELNLSSLELGDSALYFCASSPQLAGWGEQFFGPGTRLTVL.

The chain employs TRBV2 and TRBJ2-1; D not resolved. Germline V CDR1 and CDR2: SNHLY, FYNNEI. The CDR3 has 13 amino acids. V lost 0 bases and J lost 7, with 7 bases in between. The CDR3 nucleotides read TGTGCCAGCAGTGAAGCGCCCGGGAATGAGCAGTTCTTC. This translates into CASSEAPGNEQFF.

J is TRBJ2-1 and V is TRBV7-9, with 12 bases aligning to TRBD2. CDR1 SEHNR and CDR2 FQNEAQ come from the germline V gene (reference sequence). Germline trimming cut 5 bases from V and 9 bases from J; bases unmatched to any gene: 5. This CDR3 contains 14 residues. The CDR3 protein is CASSPLAGGPEQFF. The CDR3 DNA follows: TGTGCCAGCAGCCCACTAGCGGGGGGCCCTGAGCAGTTCTTC.

CDR3 in amino acids: CASSLLPGDTGELFF. As DNA, the CDR3 is TGTGCCAGCAGCTTACTCCCGGGAGACACCGGGGAGCTGTTTTTT. The J gene is TRBJ2-2, the V gene TRBV7-3; tentatively, D is TRBD2 (6 bases). Trimming took off 2 bases at V and 3 bases at J, with 10 bases between the two ends. The CDR3 covers 15 residues. Germline loops: CDR1 SGHTA, CDR2 FQGTGA.